This T cell receptor beta chain came from a study of cytomegalovirus exposure and HLA in healthy donors. Findings and caveats of the study: A list of around 150 TCR beta chains associated with cytomegalovirus was given.

Of note for this clone: Its antigen remains unidentified.

CDR3 length equals 15 residues. V was clipped by 3 bases and J by 4 bases; unmatched bases: 9. CDR1 and CDR2 from the germline V gene are MDHEN and SYDVKM. PCR primers comprised 60 Vbeta and 13 Jbeta primers. Produced via immunoSEQ multiplex PCR; TCRdb's table is partial and in-frame only. The data contain about 130,000 clones, 80% of them singletons. The specimen sequenced was PBMCs. This rearrangement joins TRBV28 to TRBJ2-7; 7 nucleotides line up with TRBD1. This sequence was found in a male donor in good health and CMV-seronegative. The CDR3 loop is CASSFLRGRQYEQYF. CDR3 bases: TGTGCCAGCAGTTTTTTGAGGGGGCGGCAGTACGAGCAGTACTTC.